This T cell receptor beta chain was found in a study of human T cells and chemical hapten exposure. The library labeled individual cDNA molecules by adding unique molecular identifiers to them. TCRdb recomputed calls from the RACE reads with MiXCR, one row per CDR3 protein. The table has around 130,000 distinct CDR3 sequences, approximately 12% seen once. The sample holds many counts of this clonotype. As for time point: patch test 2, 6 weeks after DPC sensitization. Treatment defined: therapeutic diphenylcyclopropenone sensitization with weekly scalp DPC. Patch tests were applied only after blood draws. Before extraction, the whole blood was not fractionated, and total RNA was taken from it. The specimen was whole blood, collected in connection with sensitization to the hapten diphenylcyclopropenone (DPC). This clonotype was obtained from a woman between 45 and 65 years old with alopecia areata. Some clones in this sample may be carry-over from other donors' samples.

The CDR3 nucleotides read TGCAGCGTTGGTAACCAAGAGACCCAGTACTTC. Protein sequence: CSVGNQETQYF. The chain carries TRBV29-1 and TRBJ2-5; unclear D gene. Trimming stripped 4 bases from V and 0 bases from J, with 3 bases between. Germline V gives CDR1 SQVTM, CDR2 ANQGSEA. The CDR3 covers 11 residues.